Listed here is a single T cell receptor beta chain. These data originate in a study of blood T cell repertoires in COVID-19. Study-level information: Sample material is recorded as cDNA or gDNA derived from T cells, B-cell-depleted T cells, or PBMCs.

Germline CDR1 reads MNHEY; CDR2 reads SVGAGI. V gave up 6 bases and J gave up 6 bases, with 14 bases separating them. The CDR3 totals 13 residues. Generated by immunoSEQ multiplex PCR, the TCRdb table keeps only in-frame clones and is missing some. Here the sample spans approximately 150,000 clones, approximately 91% being singletons. The gene calls are TRBV6-5 and TRBJ1-2; no clear D. The sequenced sample was peripheral blood. The receptor comes from a man aged 18 to 30 with COVID-19, enrolled during active disease. This CDR3 is CASSLDLADGYTF. The CDR3 DNA is TGTGCCAGCAGCCTTGACCTGGCGGATGGCTACACCTTC.